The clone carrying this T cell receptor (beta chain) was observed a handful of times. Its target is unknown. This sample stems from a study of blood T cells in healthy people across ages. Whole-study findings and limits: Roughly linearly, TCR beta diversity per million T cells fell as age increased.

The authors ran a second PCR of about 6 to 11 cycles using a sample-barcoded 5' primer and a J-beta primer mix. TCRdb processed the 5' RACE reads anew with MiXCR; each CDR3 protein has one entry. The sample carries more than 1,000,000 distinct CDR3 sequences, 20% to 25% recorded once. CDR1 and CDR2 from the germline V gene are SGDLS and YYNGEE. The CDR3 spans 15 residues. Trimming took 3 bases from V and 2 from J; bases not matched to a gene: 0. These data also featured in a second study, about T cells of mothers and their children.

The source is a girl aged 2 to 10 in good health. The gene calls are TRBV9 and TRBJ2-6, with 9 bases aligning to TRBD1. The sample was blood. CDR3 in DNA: TGTGCCAGCAGCGGGACAGGGGCTGGGGCCAACGTCCTGACTTTC. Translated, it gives CASSGTGAGANVLTF.